A single sample is the source of the 6 T cell receptor beta chains below, sequenced in a study of T cells after yellow fever vaccination. TCRdb reprocessed the 5' RACE reads with MiXCR, giving one entry per CDR3 protein. This table has some 550,000 distinct CDR3 sequences, approximately 21% appearing once. The sample was PBMCs, taken 15 days after the yellow fever booster vaccination. The receptors derive from a man aged 25 to 40 who received the YFV17D yellow fever vaccine.

The chain combines TRBV18 with TRBJ2-2; possibly TRBD1 or TRBD2 for D (5 bases each). The CDR3 runs to 15 residues. Germline V gene lookup returns CDR1 KGHSH and CDR2 LQKENI. The germline V and J ends were trimmed by 1 base and 3 bases, with 9 bases remaining between them. CDR3 region: CASSPQQEDTGELFF. For the CDR3, the DNA is TGTGCCAGCTCACCACAACAGGAGGACACCGGGGAGCTGTTTTTT. Based on the CDR3 plus reference TRBV18 and TRBJ2-2, the full variable domain is NAGVMQNPRHLVRRRGQEARLRCSPMKGHSHVYWYRQLPEEGLKFMVYLQKENIIDESGMPKERFSAEFPKEGPSILRIQQVVRGDSAAYFCASSPQQEDTGELFFGEGSRLTVL.

The table lists this clonotype with a few counts. The V call is TRBV20-1, the J call TRBJ2-5; 8 nucleotides match TRBD1. The CDR3 runs 11 residues. V lost 5 bases, J lost 5 bases, and 1 base stayed unmatched. CDR1 and CDR2 (germline): DFQATT, SNEGSKA (reference sequence). The CDR3 bases are TGCAGTGCTGACAGGGGTGAGACCCAGTACTTC. Amino acids: CSADRGETQYF.

The rearrangement links TRBV5-1 to TRBJ2-5; maybe TRBD1 (6 bases). This CDR3 comprises 15 residues. The ends were cut back, 0 bases at V and 2 bases at J, with 11 bases in the middle. The germline V gene has CDR1 SGHRS and CDR2 YFSETQ. The CDR3 bases are TGCGCCAGCAGCTTGGGTACAGGGTGGCAAGAGACCCAGTACTTC. This sequence encodes CASSLGTGWQETQYF.

This clonotype was detected a few times. The chain recombines TRBV3-1 with TRBJ2-5; no firm D call. This CDR3 spans 15 amino acids. Germline CDR1 and CDR2: LGHDT and YNNKEL (reference sequence). The ends were cut back, 0 bases at V and 11 bases at J, with 19 bases in the middle. CDR3 nucleotides: TGTGCCAGCAGCCAAGATCTTGGTCGCAAACAAGCTCAGTACTTC. Encoded protein: CASSQDLGRKQAQYF.

The rearrangement uses TRBV10-3 and TRBJ2-1; 7 bases are shared with TRBD2. J gave up 15 bases and V 6 bases, and 20 bases lay outside the gene matches. Germline V CDR1 and CDR2: ENHRY, SYGVKD. The CDR3 spans 15 residues. This chain's CDR3 is CAIRSGTSPAERGFF. The DNA for the CDR3 is TGTGCCATCAGATCAGGGACTTCCCCGGCCGAGCGGGGGTTCTTC.

This clonotype showed up just a few times. The chain joins TRBV3-1 to TRBJ2-2; unclear D gene. CDR3 length: 15 residues. Germline CDR1 and CDR2: LGHDT and YNNKEL (reference sequence). With 6 bases removed from V and 0 bases from J, the gap between germline ends came to 11 bases. CDR3 in amino acids: CASSNGLPNTGELFF. Written as DNA, the CDR3 is TGTGCCAGCAGTAATGGGTTGCCGAACACCGGGGAGCTGTTTTTT.